This TCR beta chain was documented in a study of blood T cell repertoires in COVID-19. On the study more broadly: Both acute and convalescent COVID-19 samples were obtained from the United States, Italy and Spain. The cDNA or gDNA used as material had been derived from T cells, B-cell-depleted T cells, or PBMCs.

This clone was recorded a few times. In the study's own analysis: Researchers report that nucleated cell counts were estimated from reference gene primer amplification. Only in-frame clones appear in the TCRdb table, and some are missing; sequencing was by immunoSEQ multiplex PCR. V and J calls and clone size are as listed in that table; D and trimming were resolved from the DNA. This table has 150,000 to 200,000 clones, about 79% appearing once. Which cohort a participant joined came from the clinical history participants gave. CDR1 SGHRS and CDR2 YFSETQ come from the germline V gene. V shed 5 bases and J shed 2 bases, with 16 bases lying between them. The CDR3 loop spans 15 amino acids.

This chain uses TRBV5-1 with TRBJ1-1; D gene ambiguous. This TCR was recovered from a man over 45 who had recovered from COVID-19. The specimen was PBMCs or T cells enriched from blood (not recorded which). CDR3 in amino acids: CASRVDGQPNTEAFF. The CDR3 nucleotides read TGCGCCAGCAGGGTGGATGGGCAGCCTAACACTGAAGCTTTCTTT. Together with reference TRBV5-1 and TRBJ1-1, the CDR3 gives the full variable domain: KAGVTQTPRYLIKTRGQQVTLSCSPISGHRSVSWYQQTPGQGLQFLFEYFSETQRNKGNFPGRFSGRQFSNSRSEMNVSTLELGDSALYLCASRVDGQPNTEAFFGQGTRLTVV.